These 3 T cell receptor beta chains were all obtained from the same sample, sequenced in a study of blood T cell repertoires in COVID-19 (dated by TCRdb to the early 2020s). Libraries were constructed by the immunoSEQ multiplex PCR assay. TCRdb re-hosts the immuneACCESS table, in-frame sequences only. Its copies lack some clones; in the studies checked, an unresolved V gene accounts for under half of them, and the cause for the rest is not known. Across this sample there are about 240,000 clones, with approximately 78% seen only once. The ten top clones hold around 12% of the sample. The sequenced sample consisted of peripheral blood. The receptor set was obtained from a woman aged 60-75 years with active or convalescent COVID-19.

This chain connects TRBV5-6 to TRBJ1-2; a weak D match, TRBD1 (5 bases). This CDR3 has 14 residues. Trimming took 0 bases from V and 6 from J, leaving 12 bases between them. Per germline, CDR1 SGHDT and CDR2 YYEEEE. The CDR3 DNA follows: TGTGCCAGCAGCTTGGTGGGCAGGGTTCATGGCTACACCTTC. Its translation is CASSLVGRVHGYTF.

The rearrangement uses TRBV7-3 and TRBJ1-1, with 8 bases aligning to TRBD1. The germline CDR1 and CDR2 sequences are SGHTA and FQGTGA. Unmatched junction bases numbered 7, after V lost 3 bases and J lost 4 bases. The CDR3 is 15 residues long. The chain's CDR3 is CASSLSPGQVTEAFF. The CDR3 DNA is TGTGCCAGCAGCTTGAGCCCGGGACAGGTCACTGAAGCTTTCTTT.

This clone has just one count. The V call is TRBV29-1, the J call TRBJ1-2; perhaps TRBD1 as D (5 bases). Germline loops: CDR1 SQVTM, CDR2 ANQGSEA. The CDR3 has 12 amino acids. V was trimmed by 4 bases and J by 4 bases, leaving 10 bases between them. The CDR3 nucleotides are TGCAGCGTTGGTGACAGTTTCTATGGCTACACCTTC. It encodes CSVGDSFYGYTF.